One sample yielded the 16 T cell receptor delta chains listed below, sequenced in a study of Vδ1+ human thymocytes. Study-wide findings and caveats: Thymic TRG and TRD repertoires appeared highly polyclonal, with Gaussian CDR3 length distributions.

The template was reverse-transcribed extracted RNA. Multiplex PCR used pooled V-gene forward primers and a constant-region reverse primer to amplify CDR3s. TCRdb called clones from the multiplex PCR reads again using CATT. The sample shows about 75,000 delta-chain clones, around 30% of them seen only once. These TCRs' antigens remain unknown. The sample taken for sequencing was Vdelta1+ gamma-delta thymocytes from the thymus. Regarding subset: FACS-sorted CD3+ TCRalphabeta- TCRVdelta1+ TCRVdelta2- thymocytes. Receptor source: a boy in the first two years of life who had congenital heart surgery.

This rearrangement joins TRDV1 to TRDJ1; D call uncertain. CDR3 size: 15 residues. Germline V gene data show CDR1 as TSWWSYY and CDR2 as QGS. Trimming stripped 0 bases from V and 1 base from J, with 9 bases between. The DNA of the CDR3 is TGTGCTCTTGGGGAACTTCTATACATCACCGATAAACTCATCTTT. This gives the protein CALGELLYITDKLIF.

The chain uses TRDV1 and TRDJ1; TRDD2 aligns across 8 bases. V dropped 9 bases and J dropped 5; count of bases not matched to a gene: 17. The germline CDR1 and CDR2 sequences are TSWWSYY and QGS. The CDR3 loop spans 16 amino acids. The CDR3 coding sequence is TGTGCTCTGCACTTCCTACGCACTCGGGGGGTTGATAAACTCATCTTT. Its protein product is CALHFLRTRGVDKLIF.

The chain employs TRDV1 and TRDJ1; the match to TRDD3 covers 9 bases. Per the germline V gene, CDR1 is TSWWSYY and CDR2 is QGS. The CDR3 covers 21 residues. The V segment lost 4 bases and the J segment 0 bases; nucleotides outside the gene matches: 21. The CDR3 bases are TGTGCTCTTGGGGCCTCAAGGACCTGGTACTGGGGGACGAACCACACCGATAAACTCATCTTT. This encodes CALGASRTWYWGTNHTDKLIF.

A few counts support this clone. The V call is TRDV1, the J call TRDJ1, with D unresolved. The CDR3 runs to 17 residues. Trimming left V 1 base short and J 0 bases short, with 15 bases between. CDR1 TSWWSYY and CDR2 QGS come from the germline V gene. CDR3 residues: CALGEPPWERYTDKLIF. In DNA form, the CDR3 reads TGTGCTCTTGGGGAACCCCCTTGGGAAAGGTACACCGATAAACTCATCTTT.

V is TRDV1 and J is TRDJ1; 9 bases match TRDD2. The V gene's germline CDR1 is TSWWSYY and CDR2 QGS. The CDR3 is made up of 23 amino acids. With V trimmed by 5 bases and J by 0 bases, 28 bases remained unmatched. DNA for the CDR3: TGTGCTCTTGGGACTCGGCCTTCCTACCTATACTGGGGCCTTACCCAGTACACCGATAAACTCATCTTT. It codes for CALGTRPSYLYWGLTQYTDKLIF.

The rearrangement links TRDV1 to TRDJ1; 10 bases are a match to TRDD3. The length of the CDR3 is 19 residues. The germline V gene has CDR1 TSWWSYY and CDR2 QGS. J lost 0 bases, V lost 7 bases, and 17 bases had no gene match. DNA for the CDR3: TGTGCTCTTGAGTCGCCCCACCCCTGGGGGATAGGGTACACCGATAAACTCATCTTT. As protein: CALESPHPWGIGYTDKLIF.

Notes on this clone: The same CDR3 is also encoded by other DNA sequences in this sample. The chain is built from TRDV1 and TRDJ1, with 11 nucleotides matching TRDD3. The length of the CDR3 is 19 residues. J lost 4 bases, V lost 0 bases, and 13 bases had no gene match. Per germline, CDR1 TSWWSYY and CDR2 QGS. CDR3 protein: CALGELALLGDTWGDKLIF. In DNA, the CDR3 is TGTGCTCTTGGGGAACTCGCCCTTTTGGGGGATACGTGGGGCGATAAACTCATCTTT.

The table lists this clone with a few counts. The rearrangement joins TRDV1 to TRDJ1, with 9 positions matching TRDD3. From germline, CDR1 is TSWWSYY and CDR2 QGS. The CDR3 covers 21 residues. The J segment lost 0 bases and the V segment lost 0 bases, leaving 17 bases of the junction unmatched. The CDR3 protein is CALGELSFPRRYWGNTDKLIF. CDR3 DNA sequence: TGTGCTCTTGGGGAACTTTCCTTCCCCCGGAGGTACTGGGGGAACACCGATAAACTCATCTTT.

This chain joins TRDV1 and TRDJ1, with 8 bases aligning to TRDD2. Germline V CDR1 and CDR2: TSWWSYY, QGS. There are 22 residues in the CDR3. V trimming: 8 bases; J trimming: 2 bases; junction bases outside the gene matches: 31. CDR3 protein: CALITSYPGDRFAARGTDKLIF. CDR3 coding DNA: TGTGCTCTTATTACTTCCTACCCTGGGGATCGATTCGCCGCCCGGGGGACCGATAAACTCATCTTT.

This clone was counted only a few times. The genes are TRDV1 and TRDJ1, with 12 positions matching TRDD3. The CDR3 contains 22 residues. V lost 5 bases, J lost 0 bases, and 22 bases stayed unmatched. Germline V gene data show CDR1 as TSWWSYY and CDR2 as QGS. Here the CDR3 DNA reads TGTGCTCTTGGGACCCGTTACTTCCCACTGGGGGATACTGCCCAGTACACCGATAAACTCATCTTT. Its translation is CALGTRYFPLGDTAQYTDKLIF.

The V call is TRDV1, the J call TRDJ1; 12 positions agree with TRDD3. This CDR3 region has 22 residues. Germline CDR1 reads TSWWSYY; CDR2 reads QGS. V dropped 0 bases and J dropped 0; count of bases not matched to a gene: 17. The CDR3 sequence: CALGELEGLPYWGILDTDKLIF. The CDR3 nucleotides read TGTGCTCTTGGGGAACTAGAGGGGCTGCCGTACTGGGGGATACTGGACACCGATAAACTCATCTTT.

This clone occurred a few times. J is TRDJ1 and V is TRDV1; 8 bases map to TRDD3. V lost 9 bases and J lost 0; bases outside the gene matches: 18. Per the germline V gene, CDR1 is TSWWSYY and CDR2 is QGS. This CDR3 has 18 residues. The CDR3 DNA is TGTGCTCTCTGCATGAGGGTTCTCGTACTGGGGGACACCGATAAACTCATCTTT. It yields the protein CALCMRVLVLGDTDKLIF.

This chain connects TRDV1 to TRDJ1, with 7 bases lining up with TRDD3. V lost 0 bases, J lost 3 bases, and 34 bases stayed unmatched. CDR3 length: 25 amino acids. The germline V gene has CDR1 TSWWSYY and CDR2 QGS. The CDR3 nucleotides are TGTGCTCTTGGGGAACTCCCAATCTTCCGGCGGCTGACTGGGGTTCTATTGGATGGGGCCGATAAACTCATCTTT. Encoded protein: CALGELPIFRRLTGVLLDGADKLIF.

The V call is TRDV1, the J call TRDJ1, with 9 positions matching TRDD3. V lost 0 bases and J lost 0; bases outside the gene matches: 17. The CDR3 covers 21 residues. Germline CDR1 TSWWSYY, CDR2 QGS. CDR3 nucleotides: TGTGCTCTTGGGGAACTCAGACCCCTACTGGGGGACCCCGAGCACACCGATAAACTCATCTTT. Protein: CALGELRPLLGDPEHTDKLIF.

The genes are TRDV1 and TRDJ1, with TRDD3 identical over 11 bases. V trimming: 4 bases; J trimming: 0 bases; junction bases outside the gene matches: 25. CDR3 size: 23 residues. Germline V CDR1 and CDR2: TSWWSYY, QGS. This CDR3 is CALGASSLSHNGGYAENTDKLIF. The CDR3 coding sequence is TGTGCTCTTGGGGCATCTTCCCTATCCCACAATGGGGGATACGCGGAGAACACCGATAAACTCATCTTT.

The chain is built from TRDV1 and TRDJ1; 8 bases map to TRDD3. Trimming at V came to 8 bases and at J to 0 bases, leaving 5 bases not matched to a gene. Germline CDR1 TSWWSYY, CDR2 QGS. This CDR3 has 14 residues. CDR3 loop: CALRGDKYTDKLIF. The CDR3 bases are TGTGCTCTTAGGGGGGATAAGTACACCGATAAACTCATCTTT.